This T cell receptor beta chain is drawn from a study of T cells in Graves' hyperthyroidism and ophthalmopathy. Study-wide findings and caveats: The blood repertoire included most of the expanded thyroid clonotypes above 0.001.

This clonotype was detected a few times. Its antigen is undetermined. Using RNA transcripts as the source, TCR beta CDR3 regions were amplified. The HTBI set primed first-round TCR CDR3 RT-PCR. TCRdb reprocessed the multiplex PCR reads via MiXCR and lists one record per CDR3 protein. The profile shows approximately 330,000 distinct CDR3 sequences, approximately 15% of them singletons. Every diagnosis used clinical symptoms, serum thyroxine and TRAb, thyroid ultrasound and orbital computed tomography. CDR3 length: 15 residues. Trimming took 4 bases from V and 2 from J; bases not matched to a gene: 5. Germline CDR1 is SGDLS and CDR2 is YYNGEE.

What was sequenced was blood. This TCR was sampled from a woman in her 40s with Graves' ophthalmopathy. This chain links TRBV9 with TRBJ2-7, with 11 bases that match TRBD1. This CDR3 reads CASSKGTGGPYEQYF. The CDR3 DNA reads TGTGCCAGCAGCAAAGGGACAGGGGGTCCCTACGAGCAGTACTTC.